Below are 14 T cell receptor beta chains sequenced from a single sample in a study of shared clonotypes between healthy human individuals (dated by TCRdb to about 2020). CD8 naive samples were obtained by positive selection for CCR7 among CD45RO-negative cells, yielding a CD45RA+CCR7+ population from which TemRA cells were excluded. Library generation was performed with the immunoSEQ multiplex PCR assay. Sourced from immuneACCESS, this table was stored by TCRdb with only in-frame sequences that have V and J called. A share of the clones is absent; for the studies checked, an unresolved V gene accounts for under half, and the remainder has no known explanation. The sample contains about 680,000 clones, around 92% of them found a single time. The ten largest clones capture about a quarter of the sample. The sample comprised naive CD8+ T cells sorted from blood. This specimen's cell subset or site label, per the study, means: CD45RA+CCR7+. The receptors were sampled from a man younger than 45 in good health.

The chain carries TRBV7-9 and TRBJ2-7; TRBD2 matches at 9 bases. The junction had 11 bases not matched to a gene; V was cut back by 1 base and J by 7 bases. The V gene's germline CDR1 is SEHNR and CDR2 FQNEAQ (reference sequence). The CDR3 extends over 16 amino acids. CDR3 in DNA: TGTGCCAGCAGCTTAGAACTCTCGCGGGAGGGCGGGGAGCAGTACTTC. It codes for CASSLELSREGGEQYF.

The V call is TRBV4-1, the J call TRBJ1-1; a possible D gene is TRBD1 (6 bases). The germline V gene encodes CDR1 MGHRA and CDR2 YSYEKL. Deletions cut 3 bases from V and 8 bases from J, with 10 bases between. The CDR3 is made up of 12 amino acids. The DNA of the CDR3 is TGCGCCAGCAGCCAGGCCAGGGGCGAAGCTTTCTTT. Protein: CASSQARGEAFF.

The rearrangement uses TRBV6-5 and TRBJ2-1; D call uncertain. CDR3 size: 13 residues. Germline V lookup: CDR1 MNHEY, CDR2 SVGAGI. V was cut by 2 bases and J by 6 bases, with 8 bases left in between. CDR3 bases: TGTGCCAGCAGTTACGGTACTCTCAATGAGCAGTTCTTC. Residues: CASSYGTLNEQFF.

The chain has TRBV10-3 and TRBJ2-1, with a tentative D call TRBD2 (6 bases). Germline CDR1 reads ENHRY; CDR2 reads SYGVKD. V lost 4 bases and J lost 9, with 16 bases in between. The CDR3 extends over 14 amino acids. CDR3 sequence: CAISGGEVGSEQFF. The CDR3 coding sequence is TGTGCCATCAGTGGGGGGGAAGTGGGCAGTGAGCAGTTCTTC.

The chain combines TRBV28 with TRBJ2-4, with D uncertain. CDR3 length equals 14 residues. Trimming stripped 5 bases from V and 0 bases from J, with 8 bases between. From germline, CDR1 is MDHEN and CDR2 SYDVKM. CDR3 DNA sequence: TGTGCCAGCAGTCAAACAATAGCCAAAAACATTCAGTACTTC. It encodes CASSQTIAKNIQYF. The entire variable domain, with the rest obtained from reference TRBV28 and TRBJ2-4, is as follows: DVKVTQSSRYLVKRTGEKVFLECVQDMDHENMFWYRQDPGLGLRLIYFSYDVKMKEKGDIPEGYSVSREKKERFSLILESASTNQTSMYLCASSQTIAKNIQYFGAGTRLSVL.

The chain combines TRBV15 with TRBJ2-2; no definite D call. Germline V gene data show CDR1 as LNHNV and CDR2 as YYDKDF (reference sequence). The length of the CDR3 is 15 residues. The V and J ends lost 0 bases and 1 base respectively, with 6 bases between them. In DNA form, the CDR3 reads TGTGCCACCAGCAGAGATACAATGAACACCGGGGAGCTGTTTTTT. Residues: CATSRDTMNTGELFF.

This clone was detected a few times. This chain joins TRBV27 and TRBJ2-7; a weak D match, TRBD1 (5 bases). V was cut by 2 bases and J by 7 bases, with 21 bases left in between. Germline CDR1 reads MNHEY; CDR2 reads SMNVEV (reference sequence). The length of the CDR3 is 16 residues. CDR3 protein: CASSLVGAYRREEQYF. The CDR3 nucleotides read TGTGCCAGCAGTTTAGTTGGGGCTTACCGGCGTGAGGAGCAGTACTTC.

The chain combines TRBV7-9 with TRBJ2-5; unclear D gene. Trimming stripped 2 bases from V and 4 bases from J, with 14 bases between. The germline V gene encodes CDR1 SEHNR and CDR2 FQNEAQ (reference sequence). CDR3 length: 15 amino acids. This CDR3 is CASSLPTGRGETQYF. In DNA, the CDR3 is TGTGCCAGCAGCTTACCGACCGGGCGTGGAGAGACCCAGTACTTC.

On this clone: This sample also contains other DNA sequences that code for the same CDR3. The chain is built from TRBV27 and TRBJ2-5; tentative D call: TRBD2 (6 bases). Trimming shortened V by 2 bases and J by 3 bases, and 10 bases separated the two germline ends. From germline, CDR1 is MNHEY and CDR2 SMNVEV (reference sequence). The CDR3 runs to 14 residues. The CDR3 DNA reads as TGTGCCAGCAGTTTACTGGGGGAGGAAGAGACCCAGTACTTC. Translated, it gives CASSLLGEEETQYF.

Only one count was recorded for this clone. The chain carries TRBV5-4 and TRBJ2-1; D gene ambiguous. V shed 4 bases and J shed 3 bases, with 11 bases lying between them. The length of the CDR3 is 14 residues. CDR1 is SGHNT, CDR2 YYREEE, per germline (reference sequence). The CDR3 reads CASSRVPNYNEQFF. CDR3 in DNA: TGTGCCAGCAGCCGTGTGCCTAACTACAATGAGCAGTTCTTC.

The CDR3 DNA follows: TGTGCCAGCAGCCAAGAGGAGGCGGGAAGGTATACGCAGTATTTT. It codes for CASSQEEAGRYTQYF. The gene calls are TRBV14 and TRBJ2-3; perhaps TRBD2 as D (6 bases). Deletions cut 0 bases from V and 7 bases from J, with 14 bases between. The CDR3 contains 15 residues. From germline, CDR1 is SGHDN and CDR2 FVKESK.

The CDR3 nucleotides read TGTGCCAGCAGCCCGGGGGCGGGAGAAGGGTCAGATACGCAGTATTTT. This sequence encodes CASSPGAGEGSDTQYF. The V gene is TRBV5-8, the J gene TRBJ2-3, with D possibly matching TRBD2 (7 bases). CDR3 length: 16 residues. In germline, CDR1 is SGHTS, CDR2 YDEGEE. Between the trimmed V and J ends, which lost 4 bases and 4 bases, there was a span of 19 bases.

The rearrangement links TRBV27 to TRBJ1-1, with D hard to call. The CDR3 has 14 amino acids. V dropped 2 bases and J dropped 4 bases, with 11 bases sitting between them. Looked up from germline, CDR1 is MNHEY and CDR2 is SMNVEV (reference sequence). The CDR3 coding sequence is TGTGCCAGCAGTTTAACAGTGGGAATCACTGAAGCTTTCTTT. This gives the protein CASSLTVGITEAFF.

This chain links TRBV10-2 with TRBJ2-2; 8 nucleotides match TRBD1. Germline trimming cut 7 bases from V and 10 bases from J; bases unmatched to any gene: 20. CDR1 is WSHSY and CDR2 is SAAADI in the germline V gene. CDR3 length: 17 residues. The CDR3 spells CASTDSPIYRGMEELFF. The CDR3 nucleotides are TGCGCCAGCACAGATTCACCCATTTACAGGGGGATGGAGGAGCTGTTTTTT.